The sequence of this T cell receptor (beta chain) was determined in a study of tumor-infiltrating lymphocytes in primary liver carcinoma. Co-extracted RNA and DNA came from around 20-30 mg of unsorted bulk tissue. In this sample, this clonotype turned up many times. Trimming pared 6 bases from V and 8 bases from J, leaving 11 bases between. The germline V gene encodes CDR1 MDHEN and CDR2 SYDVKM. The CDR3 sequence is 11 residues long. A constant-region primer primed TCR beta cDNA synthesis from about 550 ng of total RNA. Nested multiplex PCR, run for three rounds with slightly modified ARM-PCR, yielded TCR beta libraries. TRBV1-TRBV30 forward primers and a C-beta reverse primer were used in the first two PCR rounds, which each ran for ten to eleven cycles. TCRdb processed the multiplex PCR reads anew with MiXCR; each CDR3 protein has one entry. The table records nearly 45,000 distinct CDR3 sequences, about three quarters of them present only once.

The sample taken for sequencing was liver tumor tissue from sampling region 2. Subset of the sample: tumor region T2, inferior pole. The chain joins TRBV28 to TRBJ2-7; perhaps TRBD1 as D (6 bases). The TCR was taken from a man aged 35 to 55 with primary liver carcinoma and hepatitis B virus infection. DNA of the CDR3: TGTGCCAGCAGCACTCAGGGGAAGCAGTACTTC. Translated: CASSTQGKQYF.